A single sample is the source of the 19 T cell receptor beta chains below, sequenced in a study of naive and memory T cell subsets. Two oligonucleotides, mixed equimolar, formed the beta constant-region primer covering TRBC1 and TRBC2. The ligated cDNA underwent four PCR rounds using SP2 and nested alpha and beta constant-region primers. TCRdb ran MiXCR on the UMI-ligation and nested PCR reads and lists one entry per CDR3 protein. This sample carries some 82,000 distinct CDR3 sequences, approximately 10% of them seen once, and the ten largest clones take 0.95% to 1.5%. Material: naive CD8+ T cells from blood. The receptor set was obtained from a human donor in good health.

At least ten counts were recorded for this clonotype. This chain's CDR3 is CASSLGREARSSYEQYF. CDR3 in DNA: TGCGCCAGCAGCTTGGGGAGAGAGGCCCGGAGCTCCTACGAGCAGTACTTC. The V gene is TRBV5-1, the J gene TRBJ2-7; D is unresolved. Per the germline V gene, CDR1 is SGHRS and CDR2 is YFSETQ. V shed 0 bases and J shed 0 bases, with 16 bases lying between them. CDR3 length: 17 amino acids. Full variable domain (outside the CDR3, taken from reference TRBV5-1 and TRBJ2-7): KAGVTQTPRYLIKTRGQQVTLSCSPISGHRSVSWYQQTPGQGLQFLFEYFSETQRNKGNFPGRFSGRQFSNSRSEMNVSTLELGDSALYLCASSLGREARSSYEQYFGPGTRLTVT.

The chain joins TRBV28 to TRBJ1-2, with a possible D match to TRBD1 (5 bases). From germline, CDR1 is MDHEN and CDR2 SYDVKM. The CDR3 extends over 13 amino acids. The V end lost 3 bases, the J end lost 2 bases, and 7 bases lay between the germline ends. The DNA of the CDR3 is TGTGCCAGCAGTTTGGCAGGGAACTATGGCTACACCTTC. This encodes CASSLAGNYGYTF.

The gene calls are TRBV9 and TRBJ1-1, with D perhaps TRBD1 (6 bases). The CDR3 totals 10 residues. Germline-derived CDR1 and CDR2 are SGDLS and YYNGEE. Deletions cut 5 bases from V and 14 bases from J, with 13 bases between. CDR3: CASSGQSLFF. DNA of the CDR3: TGTGCCAGCAGTGGACAGAGCCTCTTCTTT.

This clonotype was seen many times. The chain uses TRBV29-1 and TRBJ2-5; 7 bases line up with TRBD2. CDR1 and CDR2 (germline): SQVTM, ANQGSEA. There are 13 residues in the CDR3. With 3 bases clipped from V and 7 bases from J, the junction kept 8 bases outside the gene matches. The CDR3 coding sequence is TGCAGCGTTGAGGATTTTAGGGAGGGGACCCAGTACTTC. Translating it yields CSVEDFREGTQYF.

This clonotype was counted only a few times. This chain joins TRBV6-1 and TRBJ1-5, with D tentatively TRBD1 (6 bases). Germline lookup yields CDR1 MNHNS and CDR2 SASEGT. V lost 3 bases to trimming and J lost 7 bases, with 16 bases between them. CDR3 length equals 15 residues. The CDR3 sequence is CASSESPGEYQPQHF. CDR3 nucleotides: TGTGCCAGCAGTGAGTCACCAGGGGAGTACCAGCCCCAGCATTTT.

This clonotype came up many times. This rearrangement joins TRBV6-5 to TRBJ1-2; 8 positions agree with TRBD1. The germline CDR1 and CDR2 sequences are MNHEY and SVGAGI. This CDR3 is built from 17 residues. V shed 4 bases and J 5 bases; nucleotides not matched to a gene: 15. The CDR3 bases are TGTGCCAGCAGTTCGATACCACATGGACAGGGAGGTTATGGCTACACCTTC. As protein: CASSSIPHGQGGYGYTF.

The J gene is TRBJ2-3, the V gene TRBV29-1; D uncertain. Trimming cost V 1 base and J 2 bases, with 13 bases left between them. In germline, CDR1 is SQVTM, CDR2 ANQGSEA. This CDR3 is built from 15 residues. CDR3 protein: CSVEAHSALTDTQYF. DNA of the CDR3: TGCAGCGTTGAAGCACACAGCGCCCTCACAGATACGCAGTATTTT.

This clonotype came up many times. The chain combines TRBV6-4 with TRBJ1-5, with 7 nucleotides matching TRBD1. With 4 bases clipped from V and 6 bases from J, the junction kept 9 bases outside the gene matches. CDR1 and CDR2 from the germline V gene are MRHNA and SNTAGT. The CDR3 runs to 15 residues. This CDR3 is CASSASTGPSQPQHF. The CDR3 coding sequence is TGTGCCAGCAGTGCGTCGACAGGGCCCAGTCAGCCCCAGCATTTT.

In the case of this clonotype: This sequence may be a read error, since a much larger clone differs from it by one base. The rearrangement links TRBV5-1 to TRBJ1-2, with TRBD1 matching 7 bases. Germline V gene lookup returns CDR1 SGHRS and CDR2 YFSETQ. The CDR3 has 13 residues. CDR3 sequence (DNA): TGCGCCAACAGCGCCGGACAGGCCTGGGGCTACACCTTC. It yields the protein CANSAGQAWGYTF.

This clonotype was detected many times. The chain uses TRBV7-6 and TRBJ2-7; a possible D gene is TRBD2 (5 bases). The ends were cut back, 5 bases at V and 2 bases at J, with 13 bases in the middle. CDR3 size: 14 residues. Germline values: CDR1 SGHVS, CDR2 FNYEAQ. The CDR3 sequence is CASSPGRGAYEQYF. The CDR3 region has the DNA TGTGCCAGCAGCCCAGGACGGGGAGCCTACGAGCAGTACTTC.

This clonotype was observed many times. The rearrangement links TRBV7-8 to TRBJ2-3, with D perhaps TRBD2 (6 bases). In germline, CDR1 is SGHVS, CDR2 FQNEAQ. V was cut by 3 bases and J by 0 bases, with 16 bases left in between. The CDR3 is made up of 17 amino acids. The CDR3: CASSFIGLTSSTDTQYF. CDR3 nucleotide sequence: TGTGCCAGCAGCTTCATCGGACTAACCTCTAGCACAGATACGCAGTATTTT.

This clonotype was detected only a few times. The chain has TRBV5-4 and TRBJ1-1, with D perhaps matching TRBD1 (5 bases). CDR3 length: 13 residues. Trimming removed 6 bases from V and 1 base from J, with 10 bases in between. CDR1 is SGHNT and CDR2 is YYREEE in the germline V gene (reference sequence). The CDR3 here is CASTSTGNTEAFF. DNA of the CDR3: TGTGCCAGCACATCAACAGGGAACACTGAAGCTTTCTTT.

The rearrangement joins TRBV5-4 to TRBJ2-5; D ambiguous. Germline V gene sequence: CDR1 SGHNT, CDR2 YYREEE (reference sequence). V shed 2 bases and J shed 1 base, with 9 bases lying between them. The CDR3 runs to 14 residues. CDR3 in amino acids: CASSFGQIQETQYF. CDR3 coding DNA: TGTGCCAGCAGCTTTGGGCAGATCCAAGAGACCCAGTACTTC.

The chain is built from TRBV6-6 and TRBJ2-7, with a possible D match to TRBD2 (5 bases). The V and J ends lost 5 bases and 4 bases respectively, with 24 bases between them. The CDR3 is 17 amino acids. Per germline, CDR1 MNHNY and CDR2 SVGAGI (reference sequence). The CDR3 protein is CASSPLKERVREYEQYF. CDR3 DNA: TGTGCCAGCAGTCCTCTAAAGGAGCGAGTACGGGAATACGAGCAGTACTTC.

This clonotype occurred many times. The rearrangement joins TRBV9 to TRBJ1-4, with D possibly TRBD1 on 5 matching bases. Germline CDR1 reads SGDLS; CDR2 reads YYNGEE. The CDR3 is 13 amino acids. V lost 3 bases and J lost 6, with 9 bases in between. CDR3 DNA: TGTGCCAGCAGCGCGACAGAAGATGAAAAACTGTTTTTT. Its protein is CASSATEDEKLFF.

As to this clonotype: Germline and junction disagree at one end, which may indicate a read error. The chain is built from TRBV7-9 and TRBJ2-5; possibly TRBD1 or TRBD2 for D (5 bases each). CDR1 and CDR2 from the germline V gene are SEHNR and FQNEAQ (reference sequence). This CDR3 region has 11 residues. The CDR3 DNA follows: TGTGACAGCAGCCCGGGACCGGCGGTGCACTTC. Amino acid sequence: CDSSPGPAVHF. Using reference TRBV7-9 and TRBJ2-5 for the parts outside the CDR3, the full variable domain is DTGVSQNPRHKITKRGQNVTFRCDPISEHNRLYWYRQTLGQGPEFLTYFQNEAQLEKSRLLSDRFSAERPKGSFSTLEIQRTEQGDSAMYLCDSSPGPAVHFGPGTRLLVL.

This clonotype has a handful of counts. The V gene is TRBV29-1, the J gene TRBJ2-2; no clear D gene. Germline V CDR1 and CDR2: SQVTM, ANQGSEA. Deletions cut 5 bases from V and 2 bases from J, with 9 bases between. The CDR3 is 13 residues long. The CDR3 loop is CSVWGINTGELFF. CDR3 DNA sequence: TGCAGCGTTTGGGGTATTAACACCGGGGAGCTGTTTTTT.

At least ten counts were recorded for this clonotype. The V and J genes are TRBV7-2 and TRBJ2-7, with 8 bases fitting TRBD2. The CDR3 length is 14 residues. J gave up 4 bases and V 5 bases, and 7 bases lay outside the gene matches. Germline CDR1 reads SGHTA; CDR2 reads FQGNSA. The CDR3 DNA reads TGTGCCAGCAGCCTAAGCGGGAGTAGGTACGAGCAGTACTTC. Its protein is CASSLSGSRYEQYF. The complete variable domain, with remaining parts taken from reference TRBV7-2 and TRBJ2-7, reads GAGVSQSPSNKVTEKGKDVELRCDPISGHTALYWYRQSLGQGLEFLIYFQGNSAPDKSGLPSDRFSAERTGGSVSTLTIQRTQQEDSAVYLCASSLSGSRYEQYFGPGTRLTVT.

There are a few counts of this clonotype. The genes are TRBV4-3 and TRBJ2-7; D may be TRBD2 (5 bases). There are 15 residues in the CDR3. Germline values: CDR1 LGHNA, CDR2 YSLEER. Trimming cost V 1 base and J 1 base, with 11 bases left between them. CDR3 DNA: TGCGCCAGCAGCCAAGTAGCGACCGGGTCCTACGAGCAGTACTTC. Amino acids: CASSQVATGSYEQYF.